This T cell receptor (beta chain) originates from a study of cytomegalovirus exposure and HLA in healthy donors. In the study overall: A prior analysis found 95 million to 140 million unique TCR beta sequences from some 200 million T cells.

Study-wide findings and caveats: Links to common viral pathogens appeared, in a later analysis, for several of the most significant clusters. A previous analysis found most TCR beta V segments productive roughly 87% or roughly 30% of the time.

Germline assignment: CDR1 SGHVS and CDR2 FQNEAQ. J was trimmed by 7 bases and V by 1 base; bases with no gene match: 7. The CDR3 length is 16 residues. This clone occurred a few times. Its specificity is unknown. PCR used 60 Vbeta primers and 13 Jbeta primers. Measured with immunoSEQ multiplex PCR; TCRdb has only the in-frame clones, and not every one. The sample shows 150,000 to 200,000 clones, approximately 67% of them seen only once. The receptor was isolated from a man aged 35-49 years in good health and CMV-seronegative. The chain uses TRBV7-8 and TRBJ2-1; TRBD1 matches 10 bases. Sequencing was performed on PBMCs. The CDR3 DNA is TGTGCCAGCAGCTTAGGAAGGGACAGGGGTCGGAATGAGCAGTTCTTC. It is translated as CASSLGRDRGRNEQFF. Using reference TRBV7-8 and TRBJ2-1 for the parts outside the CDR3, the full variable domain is GAGVSQSPRYKVAKRGQDVALRCDPISGHVSLFWYQQALGQGPEFLTYFQNEAQLDKSGLPSDRFFAERPEGSVSTLKIQRTQQEDSAVYLCASSLGRDRGRNEQFFGPGTRLTVL.